A single sample gave rise to the 7 T cell receptor beta chains below, sequenced in a study of CD8 T cells in ankylosing spondylitis. TCRdb used MiXCR to reprocess the 5' RACE reads, holding one entry per CDR3 protein. In the table there are 220,000 or so distinct CDR3 sequences, roughly 18% of which are singletons. The study's findings and limits: What appeared characteristic of ankylosing spondylitis blood was a TCR beta motif of several highly homologous variants.

Antigen specificity for these receptors is unknown. Sequencing was carried out using blood, either unsorted or a sorted T cell fraction (not recorded which). The receptors were sampled from a male donor with ankylosing spondylitis.

The J gene is TRBJ2-3, the V gene TRBV9; a possible D gene is TRBD2 (6 bases). The CDR3 totals 16 residues. Germline CDR1 reads SGDLS; CDR2 reads YYNGEE. The V end lost 0 bases, the J end lost 3 bases, and 14 bases lay between the germline ends. The DNA of the CDR3 is TGTGCCAGCAGCGTAGGGGTAGCGGACCTGACAGATACGCAGTATTTT. Translated: CASSVGVADLTDTQYF.

CDR3 bases: TGTGCCAGCAGCTTATTCGAGACCGACTTACCCACAGATACGCAGTATTTT. As protein: CASSLFETDLPTDTQYF. The J gene is TRBJ2-3, the V gene TRBV7-8; unclear D gene. The germline V and J ends were trimmed by 2 bases and 2 bases, with 17 bases remaining between them. Germline V CDR1 and CDR2: SGHVS, FQNEAQ. There are 17 residues in the CDR3.

V and J are TRBV29-1 and TRBJ2-5, with TRBD2 matching over 14 bases. This CDR3 contains 17 residues. The germline V gene encodes CDR1 SQVTM and CDR2 ANQGSEA. Unmatched junction bases numbered 11, after V lost 4 bases and J lost 4 bases. The CDR3 is CSVAGGLAGVKAETQYF. The CDR3 coding sequence is TGCAGCGTTGCGGGGGGACTAGCGGGAGTAAAGGCAGAGACCCAGTACTTC.

In this sample, this clonotype turned up once. For the CDR3, the DNA is TGTGCCAGCAGTCAACTAGCGGGAGTTACCTATGAGCAGTTCTTC. Translating gives CASSQLAGVTYEQFF. The genes are TRBV12-3 or TRBV12-4 and TRBJ2-1; 11 nucleotides match TRBD2. The CDR3 spans 15 residues. The junction had 8 bases not matched to a gene; V was cut back by 5 bases and J by 8 bases.

The rearrangement links TRBV14 to TRBJ1-2, with TRBD1 as a possible D gene (5 bases). CDR1 is SGHDN, CDR2 FVKESK, per germline. CDR3 length equals 14 residues. The V gene lost 0 bases and the J gene lost 3 bases, with 8 bases spanning the gap. The CDR3 sequence: CASSQDPGYYGYTF. DNA for the CDR3: TGTGCCAGCAGCCAAGATCCAGGGTACTATGGCTACACCTTC.

The sample holds a few counts of this clonotype. The J gene is TRBJ1-5, the V gene TRBV4-1; D not resolved. Between the trimmed V and J ends, which lost 1 base and 3 bases, there was a span of 7 bases. Germline CDR1 MGHRA, CDR2 YSYEKL. CDR3 size: 14 residues. This CDR3 is CASSQGGANQPQHF. Here the CDR3 DNA reads TGCGCCAGCAGCCAAGGCGGCGCCAATCAGCCCCAGCATTTT.

The chain employs TRBV2 and TRBJ2-7; 7 bases match TRBD1. The length of the CDR3 is 14 residues. Trimming cost V 2 bases and J 0 bases; bases outside gene matches: 1. The germline V gene encodes CDR1 SNHLY and CDR2 FYNNEI. The CDR3 bases are TGTGCCAGCAGTGAAAGGGACAGCTCCTACGAGCAGTACTTC. Protein sequence: CASSERDSSYEQYF.